These 14 T cell receptor beta chains came from one sample sequenced in a study of blood T cells in healthy people across ages (dated by TCRdb to 2013 to 2016). Library preparation was by 5' RACE. These reads were obtained on an Illumina HiSeq 2500. A second PCR of about 6 to 11 cycles was performed with a sample-barcoded 5' primer and a J-beta primer mix. The public reads were reprocessed in TCRdb via fastp at Q25 and MiXCR, keeping in-frame beta chains. Rows are combined by CDR3 protein, so each entry shows the most common genes and DNA. The sample table shows roughly 1.4 million distinct CDR3 sequences, and approximately 59% are seen once. The ten largest clones add up to about 6.3% of the sample. Sequencing was performed on blood. The source is a man in his late teens or twenties in good health.

The V gene is TRBV4-3, the J gene TRBJ2-3; TRBD1 matches at 9 bases. The germline V gene encodes CDR1 LGHNA and CDR2 YSLEER. The CDR3 runs 15 residues. V was pared by 4 bases and J by 7 bases, with 9 bases of the junction left unmatched. CDR3 nucleotides: TGCGCCAGCAGCCTCGGGACAGGGATCGATTATACGCAGTATTTT. Translating it yields CASSLGTGIDYTQYF.

This clonotype came up a few times. The rearrangement links TRBV6-6 to TRBJ2-3, with D unclear. Trimming removed 2 bases at V and 8 bases at J, with 11 bases between. The CDR3 sequence is 13 residues long. The germline CDR1 and CDR2 sequences are MNHNY and SVGAGI (reference sequence). The CDR3 reads CASSYEPTGTQYF. CDR3 nucleotide sequence: TGTGCCAGCAGTTACGAGCCTACTGGTACGCAGTATTTT.

The rearrangement joins TRBV7-6 to TRBJ1-6; TRBD1 agrees at 8 bases. The CDR3 runs to 16 residues. Trimming cost V 5 bases and J 7 bases; bases outside gene matches: 10. Germline CDR1 SGHVS, CDR2 FNYEAQ. The CDR3 coding sequence is TGTGCCAGCAGCCCTGTACCTGGACAGGGAAATTCACCCCTCCACTTT. It codes for CASSPVPGQGNSPLHF.

The rearrangement links TRBV5-1 to TRBJ1-2; TRBD1 matches at 9 bases. The germline gives CDR1 SGHRS, CDR2 YFSETQ. The CDR3 runs 12 residues. Trimming took 2 bases from V and 10 from J; bases not matched to a gene: 3. The CDR3 sequence: CASSFRQGDYTF. The CDR3 DNA reads as TGCGCCAGCAGCTTCAGACAGGGGGACTACACCTTC.

The V and J genes are TRBV7-6 and TRBJ2-3, with 8 positions matching TRBD2. The CDR3 length is 16 residues. Germline CDR1 is SGHVS and CDR2 is FNYEAQ. Losses at the gene ends were 5 bases for V and 3 bases for J; bases not matched to a gene: 10. CDR3 in DNA: TGTGCCAGCAGCGGAATAGGACTAGCAATTACAGATACGCAGTATTTT. It yields the protein CASSGIGLAITDTQYF.

V is TRBV28 and J is TRBJ2-3, with D possibly called TRBD1 or TRBD2 (5 bases each). Trimming shortened V by 7 bases and J by 0 bases, and 14 bases separated the two germline ends. This CDR3 comprises 15 residues. Germline CDR1 reads MDHEN; CDR2 reads SYDVKM. CDR3 residues: CASTRDGTSTDTQYF. The DNA of the CDR3 is TGTGCCAGCACACGGGACGGAACTAGCACAGATACGCAGTATTTT.

This clonotype has a single count. V and J are TRBV6-2 or TRBV6-3 and TRBJ2-3, with TRBD2 as a possible D gene (6 bases). Germline CDR1 and CDR2: MNHEY and SVGEGT. CDR3 length equals 17 residues. V was clipped by 5 bases and J by 2 bases, with 20 bases between them. The chain's CDR3 is CASSPLSAGTSTDTQYF. Here the CDR3 DNA reads TGTGCCAGCAGTCCCCTGTCGGCAGGGACTTCCACAGATACGCAGTATTTT.

A few counts support this clonotype. For the CDR3, the DNA is TGTGCCAGCAGCTTGGAAGTGGGGGCTAACTATGGCTACACCTTC. As protein: CASSLEVGANYGYTF. The chain employs TRBV5-4 and TRBJ1-2, with a possible D match to TRBD1 (5 bases). Between the trimmed V and J ends, which lost 0 bases and 0 bases, there was a span of 9 bases. The germline V gene has CDR1 SGHNT and CDR2 YYREEE (reference sequence). This CDR3 comprises 15 residues.

The chain joins TRBV9 to TRBJ2-1; weak D call: TRBD2 (5 bases). This CDR3 is built from 15 residues. The germline gives CDR1 SGDLS, CDR2 YYNGEE. The V and J ends lost 10 bases and 4 bases respectively, with 21 bases between them. The CDR3 region has the DNA TGTGCCTCAGGCGGCGGAGACTACCCTTACAATGAGCAGTTCTTC. It encodes CASGGGDYPYNEQFF.

This chain connects TRBV6-2 or TRBV6-3 to TRBJ2-1, with unresolved D. Germline CDR1 reads MNHEY; CDR2 reads SVGEGT. This CDR3 spans 14 amino acids. V gave up 5 bases and J gave up 4 bases, with 12 bases separating them. The CDR3 nucleotides read TGTGCCAGCAGTGACCGGACCGGATACAATGAGCAGTTCTTC. Translation gives CASSDRTGYNEQFF.

The chain has TRBV27 and TRBJ1-1; no reliable D call. With 2 bases removed from V and 5 bases from J, the gap between germline ends came to 15 bases. Looked up from germline, CDR1 is MNHEY and CDR2 is SMNVEV (reference sequence). The CDR3 contains 15 residues. The DNA for the CDR3 is TGTGCCAGCAGTTTACGAGGGTACGGCGGGACTGAAGCTTTCTTT. Translating gives CASSLRGYGGTEAFF.

The gene calls are TRBV5-1 and TRBJ1-2, with 7 nucleotides matching TRBD1. The CDR3 has 15 residues. J lost 3 bases, V lost 4 bases, and 9 bases had no gene match. The germline CDR1 and CDR2 sequences are SGHRS and YFSETQ. The CDR3 reads CASSSTGVEDYGYTF. CDR3 sequence (DNA): TGCGCCAGCAGCAGCACAGGGGTCGAGGACTATGGCTACACCTTC.

The chain employs TRBV19 and TRBJ2-1, with a tentative D call TRBD2 (6 bases). V was trimmed by 4 bases and J by 6 bases, leaving 16 bases between them. Germline V gene sequence: CDR1 LNHDA, CDR2 SQIVND (reference sequence). CDR3 length: 15 amino acids. The CDR3 loop is CASSNGAGLGNEQFF. The CDR3 DNA reads TGTGCCAGTAGTAACGGGGCGGGGTTAGGCAATGAGCAGTTCTTC.

The gene calls are TRBV10-3 and TRBJ1-1, with TRBD1 as a possible D gene (6 bases). This CDR3 is 17 amino acids long. Germline V gene data show CDR1 as ENHRY and CDR2 as SYGVKD. Deletions cut 3 bases from V and 0 bases from J, with 17 bases between. The CDR3 DNA is TGTGCCATCAGTGAACCGGACCGGGGACATATGAACACTGAAGCTTTCTTT. Translation gives CAISEPDRGHMNTEAFF.